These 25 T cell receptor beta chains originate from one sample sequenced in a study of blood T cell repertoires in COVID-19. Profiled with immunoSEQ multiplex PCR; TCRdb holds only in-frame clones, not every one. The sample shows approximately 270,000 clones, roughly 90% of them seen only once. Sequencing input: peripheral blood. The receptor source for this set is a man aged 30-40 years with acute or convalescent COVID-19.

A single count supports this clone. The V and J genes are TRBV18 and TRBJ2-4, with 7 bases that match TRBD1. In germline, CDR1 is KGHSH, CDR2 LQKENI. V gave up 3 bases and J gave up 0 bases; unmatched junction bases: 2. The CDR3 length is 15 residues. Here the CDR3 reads CASSPGQLAKNIQYF. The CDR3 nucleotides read TGTGCCAGCTCACCGGGACAGTTAGCCAAAAACATTCAGTACTTC.

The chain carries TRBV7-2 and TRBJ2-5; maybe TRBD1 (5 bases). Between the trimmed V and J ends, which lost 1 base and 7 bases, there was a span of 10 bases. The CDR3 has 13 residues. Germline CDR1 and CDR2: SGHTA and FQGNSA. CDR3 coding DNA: TGTGCCAGCAGCTTAGGGGGCAGGGTGACCCAGTACTTC. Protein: CASSLGGRVTQYF.

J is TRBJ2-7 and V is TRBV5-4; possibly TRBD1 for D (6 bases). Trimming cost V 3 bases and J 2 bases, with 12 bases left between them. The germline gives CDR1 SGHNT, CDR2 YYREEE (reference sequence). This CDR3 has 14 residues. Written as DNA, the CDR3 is TGTGCCAGCAGCTGGGGGACAACGCCCTACGAGCAGTACTTC. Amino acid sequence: CASSWGTTPYEQYF.

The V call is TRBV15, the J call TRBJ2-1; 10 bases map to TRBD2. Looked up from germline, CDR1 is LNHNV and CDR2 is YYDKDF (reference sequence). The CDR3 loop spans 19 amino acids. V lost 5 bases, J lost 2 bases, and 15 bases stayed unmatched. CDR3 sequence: CATSLNLAERGGPYNEQFF. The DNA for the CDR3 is TGTGCCACCAGCCTTAACTTAGCTGAGCGGGGGGGCCCCTACAATGAGCAGTTCTTC.

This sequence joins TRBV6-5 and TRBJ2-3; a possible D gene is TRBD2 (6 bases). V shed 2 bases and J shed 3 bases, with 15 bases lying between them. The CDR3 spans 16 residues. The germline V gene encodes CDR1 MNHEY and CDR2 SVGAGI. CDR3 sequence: CASSYEAGKGTDTQYF. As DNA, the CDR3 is TGTGCCAGCAGTTACGAGGCGGGAAAGGGGACAGATACGCAGTATTTT.

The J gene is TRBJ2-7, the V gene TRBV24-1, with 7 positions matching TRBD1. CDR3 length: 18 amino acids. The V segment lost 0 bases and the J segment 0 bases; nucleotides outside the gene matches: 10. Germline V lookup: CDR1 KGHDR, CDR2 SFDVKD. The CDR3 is CATSDLSPAGGSSYEQYF. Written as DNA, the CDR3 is TGTGCCACCAGTGATTTGTCCCCCGCAGGGGGAAGCTCCTACGAGCAGTACTTC.

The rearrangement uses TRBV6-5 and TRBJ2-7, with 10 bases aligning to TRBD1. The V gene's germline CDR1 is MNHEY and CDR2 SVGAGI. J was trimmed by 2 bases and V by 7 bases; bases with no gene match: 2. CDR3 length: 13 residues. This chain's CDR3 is CASMGQGPYEQYF. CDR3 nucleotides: TGTGCCAGCATGGGACAGGGGCCCTACGAGCAGTACTTC.

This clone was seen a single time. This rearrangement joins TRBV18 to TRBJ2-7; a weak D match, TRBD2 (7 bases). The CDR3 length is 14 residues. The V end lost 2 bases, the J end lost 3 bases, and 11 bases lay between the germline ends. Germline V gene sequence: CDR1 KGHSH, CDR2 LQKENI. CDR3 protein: CASSPSGEGYEQYF. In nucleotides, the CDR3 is TGTGCCAGCTCACCATCAGGGGAGGGCTACGAGCAGTACTTC. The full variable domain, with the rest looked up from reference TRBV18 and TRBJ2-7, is NAGVMQNPRHLVRRRGQEARLRCSPMKGHSHVYWYRQLPEEGLKFMVYLQKENIIDESGMPKERFSAEFPKEGPSILRIQQVVRGDSAAYFCASSPSGEGYEQYFGPGTRLTVT.

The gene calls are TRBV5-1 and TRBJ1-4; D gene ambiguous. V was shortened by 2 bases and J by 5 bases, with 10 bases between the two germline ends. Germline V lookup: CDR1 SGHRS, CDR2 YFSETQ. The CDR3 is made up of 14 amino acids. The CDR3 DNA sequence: TGCGCCAGCAGCTTTAACAGTGAGAATGAAAAACTGTTTTTT. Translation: CASSFNSENEKLFF.

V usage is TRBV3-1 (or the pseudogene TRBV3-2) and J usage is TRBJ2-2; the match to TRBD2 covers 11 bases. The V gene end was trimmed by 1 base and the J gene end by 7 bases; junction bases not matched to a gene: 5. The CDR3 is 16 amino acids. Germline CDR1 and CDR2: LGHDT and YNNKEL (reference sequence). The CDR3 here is CASSQVLAGGIGELFF. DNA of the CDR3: TGTGCCAGCAGCCAAGTTCTAGCGGGAGGTATCGGGGAGCTGTTTTTT.

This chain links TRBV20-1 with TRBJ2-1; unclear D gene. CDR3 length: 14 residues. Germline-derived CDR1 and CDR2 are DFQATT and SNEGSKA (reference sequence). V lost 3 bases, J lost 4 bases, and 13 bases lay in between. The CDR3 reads CSASTSSEYNEQFF. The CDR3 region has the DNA TGCAGTGCTAGTACGTCATCGGAGTACAATGAGCAGTTCTTC.

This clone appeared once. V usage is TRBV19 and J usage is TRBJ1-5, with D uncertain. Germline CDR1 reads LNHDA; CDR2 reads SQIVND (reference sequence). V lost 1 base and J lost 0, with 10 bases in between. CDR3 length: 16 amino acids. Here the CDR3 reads CASSIAVVYSNQPQHF. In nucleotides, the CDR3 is TGTGCCAGTAGTATAGCGGTAGTGTATAGCAATCAGCCCCAGCATTTT.

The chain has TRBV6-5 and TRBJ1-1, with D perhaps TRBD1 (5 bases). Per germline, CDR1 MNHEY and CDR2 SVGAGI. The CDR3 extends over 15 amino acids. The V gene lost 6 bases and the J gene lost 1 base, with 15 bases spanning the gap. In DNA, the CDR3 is TGTGCCAGCAGCAAGCACCGGGGGGGGAACACTGAAGCTTTCTTT. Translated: CASSKHRGGNTEAFF.

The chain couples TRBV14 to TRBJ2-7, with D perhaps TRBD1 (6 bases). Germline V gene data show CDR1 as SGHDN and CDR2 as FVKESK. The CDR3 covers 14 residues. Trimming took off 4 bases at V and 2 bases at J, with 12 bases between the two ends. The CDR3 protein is CASSPQQGPYEQYF. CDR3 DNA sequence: TGTGCCAGCAGCCCACAACAGGGTCCCTACGAGCAGTACTTC. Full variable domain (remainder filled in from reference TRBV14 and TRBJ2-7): EAGVTQFPSHSVIEKGQTVTLRCDPISGHDNLYWYRRVMGKEIKFLLHFVKESKQDESGMPNNRFLAERTGGTYSTLKVQPAELEDSGVYFCASSPQQGPYEQYFGPGTRLTVT.

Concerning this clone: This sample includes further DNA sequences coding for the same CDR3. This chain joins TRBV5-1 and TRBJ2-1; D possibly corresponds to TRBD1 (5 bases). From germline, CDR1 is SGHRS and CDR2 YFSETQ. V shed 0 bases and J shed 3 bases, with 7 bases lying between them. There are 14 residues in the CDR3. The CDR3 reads CASSLGQGYNEQFF. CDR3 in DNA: TGCGCCAGCAGCTTGGGGCAGGGCTACAATGAGCAGTTCTTC.

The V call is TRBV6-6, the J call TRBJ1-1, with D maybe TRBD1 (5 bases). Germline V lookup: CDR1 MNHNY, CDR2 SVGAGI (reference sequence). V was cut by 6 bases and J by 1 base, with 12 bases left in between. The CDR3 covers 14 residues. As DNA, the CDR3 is TGTGCCAGCAGACCCGACGGGGGGAACACTGAAGCTTTCTTT. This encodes CASRPDGGNTEAFF.

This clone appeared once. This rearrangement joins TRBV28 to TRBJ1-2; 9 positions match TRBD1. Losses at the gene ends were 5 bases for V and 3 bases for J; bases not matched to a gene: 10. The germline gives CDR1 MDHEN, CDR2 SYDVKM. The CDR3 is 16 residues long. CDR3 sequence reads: CASSRVGQGIDYGYTF. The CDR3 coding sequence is TGTGCCAGCAGTCGCGTGGGACAGGGTATTGACTATGGCTACACCTTC.

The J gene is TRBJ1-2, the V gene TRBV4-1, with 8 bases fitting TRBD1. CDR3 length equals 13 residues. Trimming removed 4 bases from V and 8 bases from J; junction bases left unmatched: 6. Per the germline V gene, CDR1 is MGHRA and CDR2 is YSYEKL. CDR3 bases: TGCGCCAGCAGCCTGCGGGACAGGAGAGGCTACACCTTC. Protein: CASSLRDRRGYTF.

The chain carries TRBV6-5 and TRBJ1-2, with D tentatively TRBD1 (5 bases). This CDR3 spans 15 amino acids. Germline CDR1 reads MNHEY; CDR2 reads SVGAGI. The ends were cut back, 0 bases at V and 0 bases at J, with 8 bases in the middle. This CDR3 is CASSYSRQSNYGYTF. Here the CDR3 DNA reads TGTGCCAGCAGTTACTCGAGACAGTCTAACTATGGCTACACCTTC.

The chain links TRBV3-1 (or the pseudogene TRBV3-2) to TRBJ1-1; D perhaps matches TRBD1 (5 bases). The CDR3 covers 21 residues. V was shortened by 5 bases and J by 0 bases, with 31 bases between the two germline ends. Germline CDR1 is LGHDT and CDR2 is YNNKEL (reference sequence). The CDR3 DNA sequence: TGTGCCAGCAGCAATGCTTTCCCAGGGAGGGGTGTTCAAGGGGTGAACACTGAAGCTTTCTTT. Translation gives CASSNAFPGRGVQGVNTEAFF.

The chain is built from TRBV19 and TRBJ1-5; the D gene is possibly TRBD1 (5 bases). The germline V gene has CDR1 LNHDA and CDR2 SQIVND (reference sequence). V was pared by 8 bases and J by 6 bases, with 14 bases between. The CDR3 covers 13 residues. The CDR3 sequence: CASATGVSQPQHF. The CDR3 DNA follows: TGTGCCAGTGCCACGGGGGTCAGTCAGCCCCAGCATTTT. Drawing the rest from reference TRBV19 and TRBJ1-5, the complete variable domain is DGGITQSPKYLFRKEGQNVTLSCEQNLNHDAMYWYRQDPGQGLRLIYYSQIVNDFQKGDIAEGYSVSREKKESFPLTVTSAQKNPTAFYLCASATGVSQPQHFGDGTRLSIL.

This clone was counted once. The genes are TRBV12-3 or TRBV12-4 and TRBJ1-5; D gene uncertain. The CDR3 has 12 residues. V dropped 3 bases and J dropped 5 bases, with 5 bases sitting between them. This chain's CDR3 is CASSFEYQPQHF. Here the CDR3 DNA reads TGTGCCAGCAGTTTCGAGTATCAGCCCCAGCATTTT.

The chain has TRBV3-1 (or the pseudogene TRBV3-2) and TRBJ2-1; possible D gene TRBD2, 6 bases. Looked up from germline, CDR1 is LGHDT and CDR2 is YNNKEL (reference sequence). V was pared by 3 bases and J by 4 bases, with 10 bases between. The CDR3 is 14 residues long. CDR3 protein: CASSHGTPYNEQFF. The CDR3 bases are TGTGCCAGCAGCCACGGGACTCCATACAATGAGCAGTTCTTC.

This CDR3 reads CASSPNPGTATFYGYTF. The CDR3 nucleotides are TGTGCCAGCTCACCAAATCCTGGGACAGCCACGTTCTATGGCTACACCTTC. The rearrangement joins TRBV18 to TRBJ1-2, with 7 nucleotides matching TRBD1. The CDR3 is 17 amino acids. Germline CDR1 reads KGHSH; CDR2 reads LQKENI. V was clipped by 2 bases and J by 4 bases; unmatched bases: 13.

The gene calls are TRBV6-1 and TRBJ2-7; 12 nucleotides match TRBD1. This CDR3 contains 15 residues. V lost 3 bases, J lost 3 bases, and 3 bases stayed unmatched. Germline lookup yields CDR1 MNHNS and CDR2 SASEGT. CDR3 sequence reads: CASSEGQGAFYEQYF. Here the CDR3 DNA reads TGTGCCAGCAGTGAGGGACAGGGGGCTTTCTACGAGCAGTACTTC.